This T cell receptor (beta chain) was retrieved from a study of T cell responses to AZD1222 COVID-19 vaccine. Study information: Pooled together were second doses at about 4 or about 12 weeks.

Germline V gene lookup returns CDR1 MNHNY and CDR2 SVGAGI (reference sequence). The germline V and J ends were trimmed by 0 bases and 4 bases, with 14 bases remaining between them. The CDR3 runs to 16 residues. The protocol was immunoSEQ multiplex PCR, while the TCRdb copy is restricted to in-frame clones and leaves out a portion. Seen here are around 100,000 clones, almost 85% observed once, and the top ten hold about a sixth. This material consisted of peripheral blood, taken on day 0 of AZD1222 vaccination. This receptor was taken from an adult in good health. The chain has TRBV6-6 and TRBJ2-3, with a weak D call TRBD2 (6 bases). The CDR3 spells CASSYSMPGVADTQYF. In nucleotides, the CDR3 is TGTGCCAGCAGTTACTCGATGCCGGGAGTGGCAGATACGCAGTATTTT.